Shown below are 4 T cell receptor beta chains from a single sample sequenced in a study of T cells in women clearing cervical HPV infection (dated by TCRdb to the late 2010s). The method was the immunoSEQ multiplex PCR assay. TCRdb carries this immuneACCESS record with in-frame sequences only. Its versions omit some clonotypes, under half of them owing to an unresolved V gene in the studies checked, with the rest unexplained. The table for this sample records about 46,000 clones. The biggest ten clones account for 35% to 40% of the sample. Sample: blood buffy coat. Receptor source: a woman aged 18 to 69 with a cervical HPV16 infection that either progressed to CIN3+ or cleared (not recorded which).

Turning to this clone: The read comes to an end 3 residues before the CDR3 does, leaving the germline J gene to fill in the end. The V gene is TRBV5-1, the J gene TRBJ2-3, with TRBD2 identical over 11 bases. The J segment lost 5 bases and the V segment lost 4 bases, leaving 6 bases of the junction unmatched. CDR3 length equals 15 residues. Germline CDR1 is SGHRS and CDR2 is YFSETQ. This chain's CDR3 is CASSVSGGAGDTQYF. The CDR3 DNA, read in part, is TGCGCCAGCAGCGTTAGCGGGGGGGCGGGAGATACG. Combining the CDR3 with reference TRBV5-1 and TRBJ2-3 gives the whole variable domain KAGVTQTPRYLIKTRGQQVTLSCSPISGHRSVSWYQQTPGQGLQFLFEYFSETQRNKGNFPGRFSGRQFSNSRSEMNVSTLELGDSALYLCASSVSGGAGDTQYFGPGTRLTVL.

On this clone: The read ends 3 residues early relative to the CDR3; the germline J gene fills the gap. The chain joins TRBV23-1 to TRBJ2-4; 10 bases line up with TRBD1. TRBV23-1 is classed as an ORF, of uncertain function. CDR3 length: 16 residues. This CDR3 is CASSQSSDRGQQPQYF. CDR3 bases read: TGCGCCAGCAGTCAATCTAGCGACAGGGGGCAACAGCCT.

The sequenced CDR3 bases are TGTGCCTTGGACTCGGAGGGAGGAGAAACTGAA. Protein: CALDSEGGETE. From start to end, the CDR3 is CALDSEGGETEAFF. The chain employs TRBV30 and TRBJ1-1; D call uncertain. With the read ending 3 residues before the CDR3 end, the germline J gene is used to fill in that end. The CDR3 is 14 residues long. V was trimmed by 7 bases and J by 5 bases, leaving 20 bases between them. Germline V gene sequence: CDR1 GTSNPN, CDR2 SVGIG (reference sequence).

As regards this clone: The read ends 3 residues before the CDR3 terminus; that terminus is restored from the germline J gene. The V call is TRBV7-2, the J call TRBJ2-2, with D possibly being TRBD1 (6 bases). Germline CDR1 and CDR2: SGHTA and FQGNSA. There are 13 residues in the CDR3. CDR3 DNA (partial): TGTGCCAGCACCGACAGGAATAATGAAAAG. It yields the protein CASTDRNNEK. The entire CDR3 reads CASTDRNNEKLFF.